Listed here is a single TCR beta chain. This record belongs to a study of blood T cell repertoires in COVID-19. Study background: PBMCs, B-cell-depleted T cells, or T cells were the source of the cDNA or gDNA that made up the material.

Authors' analysis steps: The assay estimated nucleated cells by amplifying reference gene primers. The assay was immunoSEQ multiplex PCR, and TCRdb's table has in-frame clones only and misses some. From that table come the V and J calls and clone size; the DNA was used to work out D and trimming. The sample carries 400,000 to 550,000 clones, roughly 85% recorded once. Those enrolled, adults aged roughly 18 to 100 years, came from around 25 US areas. Clinical history as reported by participants underpinned cohort assignment. V shed 2 bases and J 5 bases; nucleotides not matched to a gene: 4. This CDR3 is built from 15 residues. Germline CDR1 reads MNHEY; CDR2 reads SMNVEV (reference sequence).

This chain uses TRBV27 with TRBJ2-2; 8 bases are shared with TRBD1. Sequenced material: PBMCs or T cells enriched from blood (not recorded which). This sequence was found in a woman aged 18-29 years with acute COVID-19. The CDR3 DNA is TGTGCCAGCAGTTTAATAGACAGGGGAACCGGGGAGCTGTTTTTT. As protein: CASSLIDRGTGELFF.